This T cell receptor beta chain was found in a study of OX40 agonist ivuxolimab in advanced cancers. Concerning the study at large: Ivuxolimab was an agonistic, fully human IgG2 monoclonal antibody directed against OX40 (CD134), a costimulatory receptor. Intravenous ivuxolimab was administered to patients every 2 weeks at six dose levels: 0.01, 0.1, 0.3, 1.5, 3 and 10 mg/kg. Of the approximately 50 dose-escalation patients, hepatocellular carcinoma was present in around 19, melanoma in some 15, renal cell carcinoma in 9 and head and neck cancer in 9. A male proportion of under 85% and a mean age of about 60 years, ranging from 23 to 79, were recorded for the dose-escalation cohort. Patients were allowed to have had prior anti-PD-1, anti-PD-L1 or anti-CTLA-4 therapy, and approximately 43% of the dose-escalation patients had previously received checkpoint inhibitors. Partial responses occurred in three dose-escalation patients, of whom one had hepatocellular carcinoma and two had cutaneous melanoma. The purpose of peripheral TCRbeta sequencing was to test whether ivuxolimab changed TCR sequence diversity and led to clonal T-cell expansion. The paper describes the monotherapy dose-escalation part (N ≈ 52 patients) of the phase I trial of ivuxolimab. The paper's findings and limits, for the study overall: At doses of 0.1 to 3.0 mg/kg, clonal expansion of both CD4+ and CD8+ blood T cells was observed from baseline to week 6. The antigen specificity of the peripheral T cells that underwent clonal expansion was not determined. Partial responders in the 0.1-3.0 mg/kg groups had among the lowest normalized peripheral clonal expansion, especially among CD8+ T cells. Low levels of normalized T-cell clonal expansion were also seen in some patients who did not respond. On average, CD8+ T cells showed more expanded clones than CD4+ T cells after ivuxolimab.

In regard to this clone: No antigen is known for it. No base quality values were provided; no much bigger clone lies one nucleotide off.

Including the terminal cysteine and phenylalanine, the CDR3 comprises 14 residues. The entry retains the CDR3 DNA only, 42 bases that are in frame from base 1. CDR1 and CDR2 are drawn from the germline V gene (reference sequence): LNHDA, SQIVND. The V end loses 6 bases and the J end loses 2 bases, and a stretch of 13 bases separates them. To sequence the TCRbeta CDR3 region, genomic DNA was isolated from the sorted cells. The immunoSEQ Assay was used for sequencing of TCRbeta CDR3 regions. TCRdb retrieved this table from immuneACCESS and kept in-frame rearrangements only. Not all clones are present; in checked studies, unresolved V genes account for under half, and no reason is known for the remainder. This sample gives about 130,000 clones in total; about 90% of them show up just once. The leading ten clones occupy about 0.81% of the sample. Patients with autoimmune disease history or receiving systemic immunosuppression were excluded from the trial. Peripheral blood for TCR sequencing was drawn from every dose cohort at baseline, at cycle 4 day 1 and at cycle 7 day 1. The samples were taken from a phase I, first-in-human, multicenter, open-label dose-escalation trial of ivuxolimab. Adults with locally advanced or metastatic melanoma, renal cell, hepatocellular, or head and neck squamous cell carcinoma were enrolled in the trial. Before TCR sequencing, CD4+ T cells and CD8+ T cells were sorted from peripheral blood as separate populations.

The chain is encoded by TRBV19 joined to TRBJ2-5; a tentative D match to TRBD2 spans 6 bases. The sequence derives from an adult with an advanced solid tumor such as melanoma, head and neck, liver or kidney cancer. This material consisted of CD4+ or CD8+ T cells sorted from blood, taken in a trial of the OX40 agonist ivuxolimab. The CDR3 amino acid sequence is: CASRARGLQETQYF. In nucleotides, the sequence is TGTGCCAGTAGGGCCCGGGGGTTGCAAGAGACCCAGTACTTC.